This TCR beta chain came from a study of CD8 T cell repertoires and HIV-1 epitope variants. As for the study in general: Twenty-five autologous and known Gag and Nef epitope variant peptides each stimulated T cells separately. Separate from the cultures, 1M uncultured T cells served as baseline. General observations from the study: Fewer than ten TCR beta clonotypes were antigen-specific, six or seven apparently recognizing autologous or escape variants. Only beta chains were identified, marking proliferation to antigen, not function.

The germline CDR1 and CDR2 sequences are WNHNN and SYGVQD (reference sequence). The V gene lost 4 bases and the J gene lost 7 bases, with 11 bases spanning the gap. The CDR3 totals 14 residues. Sequencing used immunoSEQ multiplex PCR; TCRdb keeps in-frame clones, though not all of them. The top ten hold roughly two fifths of the sample, which has roughly 5,600 clones, less than 70% seen once. This clone was counted only a few times. No antigen is known for it. Sequencing was performed on cultured CD8+ T cells derived from PBMCs. The receptor's source is a male donor with HIV. The chain links TRBV10-1 to TRBJ1-6; D might be TRBD1 (5 bases). In DNA form, the CDR3 reads TGCGCCAGCAGTGCACAGGCCGAGAATTCACCCCTCCACTTT. It yields the protein CASSAQAENSPLHF.